The sequence of this TCR beta chain was determined in a study of cytomegalovirus exposure and HLA in healthy donors. This clone was detected only once. CDR1 and CDR2 (germline): MNHNS, SASEGT. This CDR3 contains 14 residues. With 4 bases removed from V and 3 bases from J, the gap between germline ends came to 9 bases. The PCR used 60 Vbeta and 13 Jbeta primers. Original handling: Roughly 11 million of the 60 million to 90 million unique TCR beta chains counted in a later analysis were shared. Sequencing used immunoSEQ multiplex PCR; TCRdb keeps in-frame clones, though not all of them. That table gives V, J and clone size, and the DNA gave D and trimming. The sample contains under 250,000 clones, roughly 79% of which appear only once.

Sequencing was done on a sample of PBMCs. The source of this sequence is a man aged 25-45 years in good health and CMV-seronegative. The chain links TRBV6-1 to TRBJ2-2; D is unresolved. The CDR3 DNA reads TGTGCCAGCAGTGCGACACTTCACACCGGGGAGCTGTTTTTT. Encoded protein: CASSATLHTGELFF.